One and the same sample provided the 24 T cell receptor beta chains below, sequenced in a study of Graves' ophthalmopathy and Graves' hyperthyroidism. Amplifying from RNA transcripts, the study obtained TCR beta CDR3 regions. HTBI-primed first-round RT-PCR preceded second-round multiplex PCR. Each CDR3 protein gets one entry after TCRdb re-called the multiplex PCR reads with MiXCR. The profile shows hundreds of thousands of distinct CDR3 sequences, about a fifth of them singletons. Source material: peripheral blood. The origin of the receptors is a woman under 30 with stable Graves' hyperthyroidism. Some clones in this sample may be carry-over from other donors' samples.

This clonotype was detected only once. The V gene is TRBV6-8, the J gene TRBJ2-7; the match to TRBD2 covers 8 bases. This CDR3 has 15 residues. V was pared by 8 bases and J by 5 bases, with 14 bases of the junction left unmatched. CDR1 is MNHGY and CDR2 is SAAAGT in the germline V gene. DNA of the CDR3: TGTGCCAGCCAGGAGGGGCCTAGCGGGCCCCACGAGCAGTACTTC. Protein: CASQEGPSGPHEQYF.

This clonotype appeared many times. The chain is built from TRBV6-1 and TRBJ2-7; perhaps TRBD1 as D (5 bases). Germline lookup yields CDR1 MNHNS and CDR2 SASEGT. Trimming took off 2 bases at V and 9 bases at J, with 20 bases between the two ends. The CDR3 runs 15 residues. The CDR3 protein is CASSEFPGPTVRQYF. CDR3 DNA sequence: TGTGCCAGCAGTGAATTCCCAGGGCCGACGGTACGGCAGTACTTC.

This clonotype was counted at least ten times. CDR3 sequence reads: CASSFSPGANTEAFF. CDR3 DNA: TGTGCCAGCAGTTTTTCTCCGGGGGCGAACACTGAAGCTTTCTTT. The chain couples TRBV12-3 or TRBV12-4 to TRBJ1-1; possibly TRBD1 for D (6 bases). Trimming removed 3 bases at V and 1 base at J, with 12 bases between. This CDR3 region has 15 residues.

This clonotype occurred many times. The chain is built from TRBV6-2 or TRBV6-3 and TRBJ1-1; 7 bases agree with TRBD1. Germline-derived CDR1 and CDR2 are MNHEY and SVGEGT. V was pared by 4 bases and J by 3 bases, with 11 bases of the junction left unmatched. This CDR3 spans 16 amino acids. The CDR3 is CASSSRDRFSHTEAFF. CDR3 coding DNA: TGTGCCAGCAGTTCTCGGGACAGATTTTCGCACACTGAAGCTTTCTTT.

This clonotype was picked up a small number of times. The rearrangement joins TRBV20-1 to TRBJ2-7; D is perhaps TRBD1 (5 bases). Germline V CDR1 and CDR2: DFQATT, SNEGSKA (reference sequence). The CDR3 runs 17 residues. V dropped 0 bases and J dropped 3 bases, with 21 bases sitting between them. CDR3 sequence (DNA): TGCAGTGCTAGAGAAGGGGAAGGCAGGTCCTATTTCTACGAGCAGTACTTC. It translates to CSAREGEGRSYFYEQYF.

The gene calls are TRBV28 and TRBJ2-7; TRBD2 aligns across 10 bases. CDR1 is MDHEN, CDR2 SYDVKM, per germline. Trimming took 6 bases from V and 3 from J; bases not matched to a gene: 8. The CDR3 loop spans 15 amino acids. The CDR3 region is CASREGGTSVYEQYF. The CDR3 region has the DNA TGTGCCAGCAGAGAGGGGGGGACTAGCGTCTACGAGCAGTACTTC. Filled out from reference TRBV28 and TRBJ2-7, the complete variable domain reads DVKVTQSSRYLVKRTGEKVFLECVQDMDHENMFWYRQDPGLGLRLIYFSYDVKMKEKGDIPEGYSVSREKKERFSLILESASTNQTSMYLCASREGGTSVYEQYFGPGTRLTVT.

The chain has TRBV30 and TRBJ2-7; TRBD1 matches at 7 bases. CDR1 is GTSNPN, CDR2 SVGIG, per germline (reference sequence). With V trimmed by 8 bases and J by 1 base, 5 bases remained unmatched. This CDR3 comprises 12 residues. The chain's CDR3 is CAGGRGSYEQYF. The CDR3 coding sequence is TGTGCCGGCGGCAGGGGGTCCTACGAGCAGTACTTC.

This clonotype was counted only a few times. The CDR3 DNA reads TGTGCCAGCAACCCTAGGGGACGTTGGACTGAAGCTTTCTTT. This codes for CASNPRGRWTEAFF. The rearrangement links TRBV28 to TRBJ1-1; possible D gene TRBD1, 5 bases. Germline V gives CDR1 MDHEN, CDR2 SYDVKM. The CDR3 runs to 14 residues. The germline V and J ends were trimmed by 7 bases and 5 bases, with 17 bases remaining between them.

V gene TRBV5-1 combines with J gene TRBJ2-2; possibly TRBD1 or TRBD2 for D (5 bases each). The CDR3 length is 15 residues. Germline CDR1 SGHRS, CDR2 YFSETQ. Trimming left V 5 bases short and J 5 bases short, with 16 bases between. This chain's CDR3 is CASSSSGTRTGELFF. CDR3 DNA: TGCGCCAGCAGTTCATCCGGGACCCGAACCGGGGAGCTGTTTTTT.

This clonotype came up many times. V and J are TRBV6-5 and TRBJ2-7; D is possibly TRBD2 (5 bases). Trimming took off 4 bases at V and 0 bases at J, with 13 bases between the two ends. There are 15 residues in the CDR3. In germline, CDR1 is MNHEY, CDR2 SVGAGI. The CDR3 spells CASSSRASLSYEQYF. DNA for the CDR3: TGTGCCAGCAGTTCGAGGGCTTCCCTCTCCTACGAGCAGTACTTC.

This clonotype showed up just a few times. This sequence joins TRBV11-2 and TRBJ1-6; D might be TRBD1 (5 bases). Germline CDR1 is SGHAT and CDR2 is FQNNGV. V lost 2 bases to trimming and J lost 0 bases, with 17 bases between them. The CDR3 has 19 residues. The CDR3 region has the DNA TGTGCCAGCAGCTTACAAGGGCAGGGACCAAGCTCCTATAATTCACCCCTCCACTTT. It translates to CASSLQGQGPSSYNSPLHF.

This clonotype was found a few times. This rearrangement joins TRBV2 to TRBJ2-5, with D possibly called TRBD1 or TRBD2 (5 bases each). Trimming left V 5 bases short and J 7 bases short, with 17 bases between. This CDR3 spans 14 amino acids. Germline-derived CDR1 and CDR2 are SNHLY and FYNNEI. The CDR3 is CASSTGTLERTQYF. CDR3 DNA sequence: TGTGCCAGCAGTACCGGGACCCTTGAGAGGACCCAGTACTTC.

This clonotype showed up many times. CDR3 protein: CASRERGNQPQHF. The CDR3 region has the DNA TGTGCCAGCAGAGAACGAGGCAATCAGCCCCAGCATTTT. The chain has TRBV6-1 and TRBJ1-5; D remains unclear. V lost 6 bases to trimming and J lost 2 bases, with 8 bases between them. Germline CDR1 is MNHNS and CDR2 is SASEGT. This CDR3 is built from 13 residues.

The rearrangement uses TRBV9 and TRBJ1-6, with TRBD1 as a possible D gene (5 bases). The V gene lost 0 bases and the J gene lost 0 bases, with 13 bases spanning the gap. Per the germline V gene, CDR1 is SGDLS and CDR2 is YYNGEE. This CDR3 has 18 residues. The CDR3 DNA is TGTGCCAGCAGCGTAGCTGGGGCAGCTAGCTCCTATAATTCACCCCTCCACTTT. Translating gives CASSVAGAASSYNSPLHF.

There are a few counts of this clonotype. The gene calls are TRBV12-3 or TRBV12-4 and TRBJ1-2, with 7 bases fitting TRBD1. J gave up 8 bases and V 7 bases, and 16 bases lay outside the gene matches. This CDR3 contains 15 residues. CDR3 DNA sequence: TGTGCCAGCAACAGGCGAACCGGGACAGTCCTCGGCTACACCTTC. Translated, it gives CASNRRTGTVLGYTF.

This clonotype was counted ten times or more. The chain carries TRBV30 and TRBJ2-7, with D perhaps TRBD2 (6 bases). The V and J ends lost 2 bases and 2 bases respectively, with 13 bases between them. Germline V lookup: CDR1 GTSNPN, CDR2 SVGIG (reference sequence). There are 14 residues in the CDR3. CDR3 loop: CAWSRGTVTYEQYF. The CDR3 DNA reads as TGTGCCTGGAGTAGAGGGACTGTCACCTACGAGCAGTACTTC.

This clonotype came up a few times. This chain connects TRBV29-1 to TRBJ1-1; D unresolved. The CDR3 sequence is 13 residues long. Trimming shortened V by 8 bases and J by 0 bases, and 13 bases separated the two germline ends. Germline V gene data show CDR1 as SQVTM and CDR2 as ANQGSEA. In nucleotides, the CDR3 is TGCAGCATTCAAAACGGGGTGAACACTGAAGCTTTCTTT. Protein product: CSIQNGVNTEAFF.

At least ten counts were recorded for this clonotype. The rearrangement uses TRBV28 and TRBJ2-7; TRBD1 is a possible D gene (6 bases). The CDR3 consists of 16 residues. V lost 5 bases, J lost 3 bases, and 20 bases lay in between. Germline CDR1 is MDHEN and CDR2 is SYDVKM. For the CDR3, the DNA is TGTGCCAGCAGTCCGGGACACCTTATTGGAAACTACGAGCAGTACTTC. This translates into CASSPGHLIGNYEQYF.

In its sample, this clonotype was seen many times. The CDR3, as DNA: TGTGCCAGCAGTTCTGGCCGGGAGTACAACACCGGGGAGCTGTTTTTT. Protein: CASSSGREYNTGELFF. The genes are TRBV12-3 or TRBV12-4 and TRBJ2-2; D is possibly TRBD2 (6 bases). The CDR3 has 16 residues. V was pared by 4 bases and J by 2 bases, with 14 bases between.

Ten or more counts support this clonotype. This chain connects TRBV30 to TRBJ1-6, with D possibly TRBD1 on 5 matching bases. The V end was cut by 3 bases, the J end by 6 bases, with 9 bases between. The CDR3 is 13 residues long. Germline V CDR1 and CDR2: GTSNPN, SVGIG (reference sequence). The CDR3 DNA sequence: TGTGCCTGGAGCGACAGACCTAATTCACCCCTCCACTTT. This sequence encodes CAWSDRPNSPLHF.

This chain joins TRBV12-3 or TRBV12-4 and TRBJ1-5; 10 bases map to TRBD1. V shed 5 bases and J 4 bases; nucleotides not matched to a gene: 14. This CDR3 region has 18 residues. CDR3 sequence: CASSSRDRGLLGNQPQHF. As DNA, the CDR3 is TGTGCCAGCAGTAGCCGGGACAGGGGTCTTCTTGGAAATCAGCCCCAGCATTTT.

CDR3 in DNA: TGTGCCAGCAGTTCGGGGATAAGGGACGAGCAGTACTTC. This gives the protein CASSSGIRDEQYF. The chain combines TRBV12-3 or TRBV12-4 with TRBJ2-7, with TRBD2 as a possible D gene (5 bases). The CDR3 spans 13 residues. Trimming cost V 4 bases and J 5 bases, with 12 bases left between them.

This clonotype was detected a few times. One junction end does not reproduce the germline sequence, and a read error may be involved. The CDR3 DNA reads as TGTGCCAGCAGTAGCAGGGTAGCCAAAAACATTAAGTACTTC. Its translation is CASSSRVAKNIKYF. The rearrangement uses TRBV28 and TRBJ2-4; maybe TRBD1 (5 bases). The CDR3 covers 14 residues. Germline CDR1 is MDHEN and CDR2 is SYDVKM.

Many counts were recorded for this clonotype. The V call is TRBV12-3 or TRBV12-4, the J call TRBJ2-7; 7 bases align to TRBD2. This CDR3 contains 15 residues. Unmatched junction bases numbered 10, after V lost 5 bases and J lost 3 bases. CDR3 in DNA: TGTGCCAGCAGTCCCGCGGCGGGAGTTTTCTACGAGCAGTACTTC. Translated: CASSPAAGVFYEQYF.